The T cell receptor beta chain described here comes from a study of neurological immune-mediated disorders. Germline V gene sequence: CDR1 DFQATT, CDR2 SNEGSKA (reference sequence). The V gene end was trimmed by 4 bases and the J gene end by 1 base; junction bases not matched to a gene: 7. This CDR3 is 15 amino acids long. TCRdb processed the 5' RACE reads anew with MiXCR; each CDR3 protein has one entry. The sample has 35,000 to 40,000 distinct CDR3 sequences, approximately 10% seen once; the top ten hold just under 4%. This clonotype was recorded at least ten times. The sequenced material came from CD4+ T cells from blood. The receptor's source is a woman aged 25 to 39 with HTLV-1-associated myelopathy (HAM/TSP). The chain joins TRBV20-1 to TRBJ1-3; 7 positions match TRBD1. The CDR3 is CSAIDRAVSGNTIYF. Here the CDR3 DNA reads TGCAGTGCTATAGACAGGGCGGTTTCTGGAAACACCATATATTTT.